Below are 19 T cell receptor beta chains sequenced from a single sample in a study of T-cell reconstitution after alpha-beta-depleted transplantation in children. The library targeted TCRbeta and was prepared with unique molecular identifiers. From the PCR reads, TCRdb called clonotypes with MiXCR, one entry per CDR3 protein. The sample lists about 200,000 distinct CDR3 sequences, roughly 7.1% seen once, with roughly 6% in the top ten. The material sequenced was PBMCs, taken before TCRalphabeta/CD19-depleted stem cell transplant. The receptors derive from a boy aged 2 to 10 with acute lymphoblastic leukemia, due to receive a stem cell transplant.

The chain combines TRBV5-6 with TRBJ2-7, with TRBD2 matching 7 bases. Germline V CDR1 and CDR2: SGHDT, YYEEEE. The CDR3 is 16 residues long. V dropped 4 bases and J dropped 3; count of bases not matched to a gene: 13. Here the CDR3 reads CASSDQIRTGGYEQYF. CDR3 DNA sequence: TGTGCCAGCAGCGATCAAATTAGGACGGGGGGCTACGAGCAGTACTTC. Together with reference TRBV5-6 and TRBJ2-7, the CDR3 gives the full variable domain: DAGVTQSPTHLIKTRGQQVTLRCSPKSGHDTVSWYQQALGQGPQFIFQYYEEEERQRGNFPDRFSGHQFPNYSSELNVNALLLGDSALYLCASSDQIRTGGYEQYFGPGTRLTVT.

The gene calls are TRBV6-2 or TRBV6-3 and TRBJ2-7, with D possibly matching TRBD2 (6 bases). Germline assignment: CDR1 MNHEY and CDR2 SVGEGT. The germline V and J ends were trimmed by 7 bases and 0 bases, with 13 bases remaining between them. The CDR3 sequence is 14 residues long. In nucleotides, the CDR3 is TGTGCCAGCATACGGGGGACCTACTCCTACGAGCAGTACTTC. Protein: CASIRGTYSYEQYF.

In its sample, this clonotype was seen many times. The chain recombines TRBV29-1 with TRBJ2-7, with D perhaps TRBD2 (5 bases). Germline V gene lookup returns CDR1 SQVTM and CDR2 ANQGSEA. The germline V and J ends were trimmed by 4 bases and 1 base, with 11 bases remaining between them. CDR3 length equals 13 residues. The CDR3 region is CSVGRGRSYEQYF. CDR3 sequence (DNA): TGCAGCGTTGGCCGGGGAAGGTCCTACGAGCAGTACTTC.

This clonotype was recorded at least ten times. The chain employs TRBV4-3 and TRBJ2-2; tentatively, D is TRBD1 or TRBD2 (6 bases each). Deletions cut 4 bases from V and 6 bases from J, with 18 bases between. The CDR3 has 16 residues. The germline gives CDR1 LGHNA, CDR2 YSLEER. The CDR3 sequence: CASSPGVTSLAGELFF. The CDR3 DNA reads TGCGCCAGCAGCCCAGGGGTAACTAGCTTGGCCGGGGAGCTGTTTTTT.

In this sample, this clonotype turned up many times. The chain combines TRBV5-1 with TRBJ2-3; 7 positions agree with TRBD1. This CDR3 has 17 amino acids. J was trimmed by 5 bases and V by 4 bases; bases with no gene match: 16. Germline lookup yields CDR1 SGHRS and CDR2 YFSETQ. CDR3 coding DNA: TGCGCCAGCAGCCTTTCCCGACAGGGAAGTTTTGGAGATACGCAGTATTTT. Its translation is CASSLSRQGSFGDTQYF.

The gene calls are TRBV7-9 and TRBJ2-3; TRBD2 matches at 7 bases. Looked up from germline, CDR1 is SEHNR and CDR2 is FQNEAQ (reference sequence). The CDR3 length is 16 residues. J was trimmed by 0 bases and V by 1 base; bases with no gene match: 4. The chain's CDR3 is CASSLDGGGSTDTQYF. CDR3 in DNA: TGTGCCAGCAGCTTAGATGGCGGGGGAAGCACAGATACGCAGTATTTT.

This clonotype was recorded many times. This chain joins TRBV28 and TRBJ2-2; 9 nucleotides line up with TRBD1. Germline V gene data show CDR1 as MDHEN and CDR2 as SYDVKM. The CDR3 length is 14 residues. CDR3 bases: TGTGCGTCTTATGGGACAGGGTGGACCGGGGAGCTGTTTTTT. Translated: CASYGTGWTGELFF.

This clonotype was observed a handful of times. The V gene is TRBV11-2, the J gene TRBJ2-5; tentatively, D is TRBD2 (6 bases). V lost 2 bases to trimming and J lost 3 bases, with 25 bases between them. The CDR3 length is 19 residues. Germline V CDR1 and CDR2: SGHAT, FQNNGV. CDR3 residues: CASSLSGGGTHWDEETQYF. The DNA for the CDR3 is TGTGCCAGCAGCTTAAGTGGGGGAGGCACACACTGGGACGAAGAGACCCAGTACTTC.

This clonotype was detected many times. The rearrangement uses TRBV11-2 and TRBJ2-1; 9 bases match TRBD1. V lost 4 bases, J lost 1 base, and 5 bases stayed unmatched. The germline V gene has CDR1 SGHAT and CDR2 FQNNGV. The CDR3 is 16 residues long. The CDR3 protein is CASSSPGQGSYNEQFF. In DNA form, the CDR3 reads TGTGCCAGCAGCTCGCCGGGACAGGGTTCCTACAATGAGCAGTTCTTC. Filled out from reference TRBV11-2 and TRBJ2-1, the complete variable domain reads EAGVAQSPRYKIIEKRQSVAFWCNPISGHATLYWYQQILGQGPKLLIQFQNNGVVDDSQLPKDRFSAERLKGVDSTLKIQPAKLEDSAVYLCASSSPGQGSYNEQFFGPGTRLTVL.

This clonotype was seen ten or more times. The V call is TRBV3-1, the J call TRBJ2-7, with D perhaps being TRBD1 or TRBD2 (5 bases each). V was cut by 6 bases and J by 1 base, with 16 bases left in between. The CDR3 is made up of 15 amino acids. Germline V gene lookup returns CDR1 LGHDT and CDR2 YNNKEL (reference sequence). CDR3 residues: CASSLGLPGSYEQYF. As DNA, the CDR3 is TGTGCCAGCAGTCTCGGACTCCCAGGGTCCTACGAGCAGTACTTC.

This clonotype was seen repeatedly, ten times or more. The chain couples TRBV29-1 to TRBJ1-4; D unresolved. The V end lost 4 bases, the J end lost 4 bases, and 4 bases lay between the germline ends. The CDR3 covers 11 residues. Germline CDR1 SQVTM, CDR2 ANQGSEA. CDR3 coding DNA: TGCAGCGTTGCCCTTAATGAAAAACTGTTTTTT. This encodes CSVALNEKLFF.

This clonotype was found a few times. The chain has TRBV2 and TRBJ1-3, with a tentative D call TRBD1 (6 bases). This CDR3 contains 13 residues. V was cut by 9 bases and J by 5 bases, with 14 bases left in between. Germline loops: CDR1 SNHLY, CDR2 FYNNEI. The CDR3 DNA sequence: TGTGCCAGTACAGGGTTGCCCAGAAACACCATATATTTT. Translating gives CASTGLPRNTIYF.

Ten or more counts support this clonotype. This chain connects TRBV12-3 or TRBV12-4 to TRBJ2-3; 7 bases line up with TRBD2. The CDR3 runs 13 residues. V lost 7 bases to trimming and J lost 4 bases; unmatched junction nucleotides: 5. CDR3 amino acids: CASTLGGADTQYF. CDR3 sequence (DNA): TGTGCCAGCACCTTGGGAGGGGCAGATACGCAGTATTTT.

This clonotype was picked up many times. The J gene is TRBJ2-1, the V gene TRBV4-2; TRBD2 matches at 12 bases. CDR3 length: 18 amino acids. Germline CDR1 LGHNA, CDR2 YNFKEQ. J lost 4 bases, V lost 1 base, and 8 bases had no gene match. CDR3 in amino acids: CASSQGRTSGTQYNEQFF. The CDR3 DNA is TGTGCCAGCAGCCAAGGCAGGACTAGCGGGACACAATACAATGAGCAGTTCTTC.

CDR3 in amino acids: CASSLVNTLAGELFF. Written as DNA, the CDR3 is TGTGCCAGCAGCTTAGTCAATACCTTAGCCGGGGAGCTGTTTTTT. The chain combines TRBV7-8 with TRBJ2-2; D gene ambiguous. The germline CDR1 and CDR2 sequences are SGHVS and FQNEAQ. The V gene lost 1 base and the J gene lost 6 bases, with 12 bases spanning the gap. The CDR3 is 15 residues long.

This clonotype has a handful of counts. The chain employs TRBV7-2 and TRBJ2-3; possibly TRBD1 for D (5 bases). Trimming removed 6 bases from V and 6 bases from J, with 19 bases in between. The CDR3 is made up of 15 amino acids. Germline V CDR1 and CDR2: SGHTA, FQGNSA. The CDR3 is CASRRTPFISDTQYF. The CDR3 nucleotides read TGTGCCAGCAGACGGACACCCTTCATTTCGGATACGCAGTATTTT.

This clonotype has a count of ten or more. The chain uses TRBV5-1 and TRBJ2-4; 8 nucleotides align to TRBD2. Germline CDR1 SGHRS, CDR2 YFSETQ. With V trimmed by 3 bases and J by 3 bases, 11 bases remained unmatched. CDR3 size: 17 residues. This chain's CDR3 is CASSSYTSGDYKNIQYF. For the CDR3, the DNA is TGCGCCAGCAGCTCTTATACTAGCGGAGACTACAAAAACATTCAGTACTTC.

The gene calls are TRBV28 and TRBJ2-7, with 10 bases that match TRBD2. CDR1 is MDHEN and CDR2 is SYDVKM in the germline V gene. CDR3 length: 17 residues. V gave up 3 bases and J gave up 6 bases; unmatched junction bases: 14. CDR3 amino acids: CASSLEGLAGAAAEQYF. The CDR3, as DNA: TGTGCCAGCAGTTTGGAGGGGCTAGCGGGAGCAGCCGCCGAGCAGTACTTC.

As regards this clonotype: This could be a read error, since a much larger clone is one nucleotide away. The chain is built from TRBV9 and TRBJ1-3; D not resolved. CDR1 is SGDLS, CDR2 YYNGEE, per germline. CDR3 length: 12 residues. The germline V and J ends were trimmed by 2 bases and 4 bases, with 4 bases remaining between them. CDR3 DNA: TGTGCCAGCAGCGTTGACGGAAACACCATATATTTT. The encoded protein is CASSVDGNTIYF.